This T cell receptor beta chain was identified during a study of CD8+CD57+ T cells in acquired aplastic anemia. Broader study findings: Between patients and controls, some 31 CD8+ CDR3 sequences were found in common.

This clonotype was counted only a few times. What it binds is not known. TCR beta VDJ and CDR3 profiling used genomic DNA as template. TCRdb re-called the reads through MiXCR, storing one row per CDR3 protein. The sample has roughly 200,000 distinct CDR3 sequences; around 60% are singletons. Trimming left V 5 bases short and J 3 bases short, with 11 bases between. Germline V lookup: CDR1 MNHEY, CDR2 SMNVEV (reference sequence). CDR3 length: 13 amino acids. The TCR was taken from a human donor in good health. The rearrangement uses TRBV27 and TRBJ2-7; TRBD2 might be the D (6 bases). The sequencing input was sorted CD4+, CD8+, or CD8+CD57+ T cells (not recorded which) from PBMCs. The CDR3 region has the DNA TGTGCCAGCAGTGTAGCGGCAAACTACGAGCAGTACTTC. This translates into CASSVAANYEQYF.